The rows below give T cell receptor beta chains drawn from one sample of a study of spatial heterogeneity in lung cancer. TCRdb reanalysed the 5' RACE reads using MiXCR and keeps one entry per CDR3 protein. The table has 25,000 to 35,000 distinct CDR3 sequences, 5.4% seen once. Sequenced material: PBMCs, taken at follow-up. Receptors originate from a female donor with early-stage non-small cell lung cancer. Both conserved end residues are part of each CDR3.

TRBJ2-5	TRBV29-1	CSVDEGAQYF
TRBJ2-7	TRBV3-1	CASSQGPRGRSYEQYF
TRBJ1-6	TRBV20-1	CSARIPGRAYNSPLHF
TRBJ2-1	TRBV6-2/TRBV6-3	CASSYRARGGPREQFF
TRBJ2-3	TRBV7-8	CASSYGAGGLTDTQYF
TRBJ2-5	TRBV7-2	CASSEVTSGQETQYF
TRBJ1-4	TRBV20-1	CSARDERFPLGTNEKLFF
TRBJ2-3	TRBV14	CASSQGLRSTDTQYF
TRBJ2-1	TRBV29-1	CSTSNLRNEQFF
TRBJ2-7	TRBV20-1	CSAPHEGRFHEQYF
TRBJ1-1	TRBV3-1	CASSKYPGQGTEAFF
TRBJ1-3	TRBV28	CASRSGTGSSGNTIYF
TRBJ2-7	TRBV29-1	CSVEVGGYEQYF
TRBJ1-3	TRBV20-1	CSARGREYAGNTIYF
TRBJ2-1	TRBV25-1	CASSPLAGVNNGQFF
TRBJ1-2	TRBV7-9	CASSLRDYDGYTF
TRBJ2-5	TRBV27	CASSSGQGKGETQYF
TRBJ2-5	TRBV5-6	CASSAGTAETQYF
TRBJ2-3	TRBV27	CASSLSMIGGGTDTQYF
TRBJ2-3	TRBV20-1	CSASDPRRPDTQYF
TRBJ1-3	TRBV2	CASSNPTVSGNTIYF
TRBJ1-6	TRBV28	CASRYGRSSYNSPLHF
TRBJ2-1	TRBV7-9	CASSTRLAGALHNEQFF
TRBJ2-1	TRBV20-1	CSALAATDYNEQFF
TRBJ2-2	TRBV5-1	CASSPQNTGELFF
TRBJ2-7	TRBV6-6	CASSYPSPDGSYEQYF
TRBJ2-7	TRBV7-9	CASSRTGPTPYEQYF
TRBJ1-2	TRBV3-1	CASSQDLKWGISYGYTF
TRBJ2-3	TRBV7-9	CASSIGTSLPDTQYF
TRBJ2-3	TRBV29-1	CSVVQGGGPDTQYF
TRBJ1-3	TRBV25-1	CASSSGQMGNTIYF
TRBJ1-6	TRBV3-1	CASSQEDRGYNSPLHF
TRBJ2-5	TRBV19	CASSTLAGGETQYF
TRBJ1-4	TRBV7-3	CANDDRASQEKLFF
TRBJ2-7	TRBV7-8	CASSPGVLAGEGEQYF
TRBJ2-1	TRBV3-1	CASSPRGGGLTYNEQFF
TRBJ2-1	TRBV29-1	CSGNIAGGKQFF
TRBJ2-1	TRBV5-1	CASSLDSGTLYNEQFF
TRBJ2-3	TRBV24-1	CATSDSVASTDTQYF
TRBJ2-5	TRBV28	CASRNSGTSGRTGETQYF
TRBJ1-1	TRBV20-1	CSARVAGGRPTEAFF
TRBJ2-5	TRBV28	CASRPTVQETQYF
TRBJ1-4	TRBV10-3	CASRDSEKLFF
TRBJ2-4	TRBV5-5	CASSLGLAGGPYQYF
TRBJ1-6	TRBV5-1	CASSLGESGNSPLHF
TRBJ2-1	TRBV20-1	CSARDIGTSWGEQFF
TRBJ2-7	TRBV7-9	CASSLGDRGFYEQYF
TRBJ2-3	TRBV19	CASSIGQRTDTQYF
TRBJ2-7	TRBV7-2	CASSLSYVSYEQYF
TRBJ1-6	TRBV20-1	CSASPFPRGYNSPLHF
TRBJ2-5	TRBV28	CASSLNPAGEVETQYF